What follows are 32 T cell receptor beta chains derived from one specimen sequenced in a study of blood T cells in healthy people across ages. Next came a second PCR, run for roughly 6 to 11 cycles, which used a sample-barcoded 5' primer along with a J-beta primer mix. TCRdb passed the 5' RACE reads through MiXCR, listing each CDR3 protein once. Seen here are over 1.5 million distinct CDR3 sequences, just under 50% observed once, and the top ten hold approximately 2%. Sequences were obtained from blood. The receptor source for this set is a woman between 40 and 55 years old in good health.

The chain joins TRBV4-3 to TRBJ1-2, with D possibly matching TRBD1 (5 bases). CDR1 LGHNA and CDR2 YSLEER come from the germline V gene. Trimming cost V 0 bases and J 7 bases, with 12 bases left between them. This CDR3 contains 14 residues. DNA of the CDR3: TGCGCCAGCAGCCAAGAGGGACGTCGGTTTGGCTACACCTTC. It translates to CASSQEGRRFGYTF.

This sequence joins TRBV27 and TRBJ2-1; TRBD2 matches at 11 bases. The CDR3 runs to 16 residues. CDR1 is MNHEY and CDR2 is SMNVEV in the germline V gene (reference sequence). The V and J ends lost 3 bases and 4 bases, in that order; junction bases with no gene match: 5. CDR3: CASSLYLAGGYNEQFF. The CDR3 DNA is TGTGCCAGCAGTTTGTACCTAGCGGGGGGTTACAATGAGCAGTTCTTC.

This clonotype was counted a few times. This chain links TRBV20-1 with TRBJ1-5; weak D call: TRBD1 (5 bases). The ends were cut back, 0 bases at V and 6 bases at J, with 18 bases in the middle. Germline values: CDR1 DFQATT, CDR2 SNEGSKA (reference sequence). The CDR3 extends over 16 amino acids. The CDR3 DNA sequence: TGCAGTGCTAGAGATCAATGGGGGGGGACGGGTCAGCCCCAGCATTTT. Translated, it gives CSARDQWGGTGQPQHF.

CDR3 nucleotides: TGTGCCAGCAGTTTATTGGACGGGGACCTGGATACGCAGTATTTT. This sequence encodes CASSLLDGDLDTQYF. This chain links TRBV27 with TRBJ2-3; D tentatively fits TRBD1 or TRBD2 (5 bases each). CDR3 length: 15 amino acids. The germline CDR1 and CDR2 sequences are MNHEY and SMNVEV (reference sequence). Trimming shortened V by 1 base and J by 6 bases, and 14 bases separated the two germline ends.

The rearrangement uses TRBV2 and TRBJ2-7, with D tentatively TRBD2 (6 bases). V was cut by 6 bases and J by 2 bases, with 14 bases left in between. CDR1 and CDR2 from the germline V gene are SNHLY and FYNNEI. This CDR3 comprises 14 residues. This chain's CDR3 is CASSRAGLAYEQYF. CDR3 bases: TGTGCCAGCAGCCGAGCGGGTTTGGCCTACGAGCAGTACTTC.

J is TRBJ2-4 and V is TRBV12-3 or TRBV12-4; TRBD2 aligns across 8 bases. The CDR3 covers 16 residues. Trimming cost V 3 bases and J 7 bases; bases outside gene matches: 11. The CDR3 region has the DNA TGTGCCAGCAGTTTTTCTTGGCGGGGGGTCAGGAACATTCAGTACTTC. Protein: CASSFSWRGVRNIQYF.

The chain joins TRBV9 to TRBJ2-1, with TRBD2 identical over 7 bases. The CDR3 is 15 amino acids. Trimming took 3 bases from V and 7 from J; bases not matched to a gene: 10. Germline loops: CDR1 SGDLS, CDR2 YYNGEE. In nucleotides, the CDR3 is TGTGCCAGCAGCGAGGGGAGGGTTTGGGGGAATGAGCAGTTCTTC. Its protein is CASSEGRVWGNEQFF.

This clonotype was observed a few times. This chain links TRBV4-3 with TRBJ2-5, with TRBD2 matching over 13 bases. This CDR3 contains 17 residues. V gave up 5 bases and J gave up 2 bases; unmatched junction bases: 8. CDR1 and CDR2 (germline): LGHNA, YSLEER. CDR3 residues: CASSGRRLAGGQETQYF. The DNA for the CDR3 is TGCGCCAGCAGCGGGCGTCGACTAGCGGGGGGTCAAGAGACCCAGTACTTC.

The chain uses TRBV14 and TRBJ2-3, with 10 bases fitting TRBD1. Germline trimming cut 5 bases from V and 3 bases from J; bases unmatched to any gene: 5. Germline V gene data show CDR1 as SGHDN and CDR2 as FVKESK. The CDR3 consists of 15 residues. The CDR3 DNA follows: TGTGCCAGCAGCTGGACAGGGGGTCTAACAGATACGCAGTATTTT. Encoded protein: CASSWTGGLTDTQYF.

There are many counts of this clonotype. The chain couples TRBV12-3 or TRBV12-4 to TRBJ2-3; D is unresolved. V was cut by 2 bases and J by 6 bases, with 12 bases left in between. CDR3 size: 14 residues. The CDR3 here is CASSLLRAVDTQYF. In DNA, the CDR3 is TGTGCCAGCAGTTTATTACGGGCTGTCGATACGCAGTATTTT.

This clonotype occurred a few times. This chain connects TRBV20-1 to TRBJ2-5; no clear D. V shed 0 bases and J shed 5 bases, with 16 bases lying between them. Germline-derived CDR1 and CDR2 are DFQATT and SNEGSKA (reference sequence). The CDR3 has 15 amino acids. This chain's CDR3 is CSARDGSRIGETQYF. CDR3 in DNA: TGCAGTGCTAGAGATGGAAGCCGCATAGGGGAGACCCAGTACTTC.

CDR3 nucleotides: TGCGCCAGCAGCTTGGCGGCAGCCCGGGTGGAGACCCAGTACTTC. Residues: CASSLAAARVETQYF. J is TRBJ2-5 and V is TRBV5-1; D not certain. The germline V gene has CDR1 SGHRS and CDR2 YFSETQ. The CDR3 consists of 15 residues. V shed 0 bases and J shed 5 bases, with 14 bases lying between them.

The chain couples TRBV20-1 to TRBJ2-7; D call uncertain. This CDR3 is 13 amino acids long. V lost 5 bases and J 6 bases, leaving 17 bases between the germline ends. The germline gives CDR1 DFQATT, CDR2 SNEGSKA (reference sequence). The CDR3 DNA is TGCAGTGCTCGCGTAGGCGGCTGGGGCGAGCAGTACTTC. This sequence encodes CSARVGGWGEQYF.

This chain links TRBV6-6 with TRBJ2-3; TRBD2 aligns across 7 bases. Germline CDR1 and CDR2: MNHNY and SVGAGI (reference sequence). The CDR3 contains 15 residues. V shed 5 bases, J shed 2 bases, and the junction held 7 bases outside the gene matches. CDR3 sequence reads: CASSGGEQITDTQYF. For the CDR3, the DNA is TGTGCCAGCAGTGGGGGGGAGCAGATCACAGATACGCAGTATTTT.

This clonotype has more than one count but fewer than ten. The V call is TRBV12-3 or TRBV12-4, the J call TRBJ2-3, with 11 bases fitting TRBD2. The CDR3 contains 16 residues. V trimming: 3 bases; J trimming: 4 bases; junction bases outside the gene matches: 6. The CDR3 nucleotides are TGTGCCAGCAGTTTGGCTAGCGGGGGGAGCGCAGATACGCAGTATTTT. Protein sequence: CASSLASGGSADTQYF.

The chain links TRBV6-4 to TRBJ2-1; D gene ambiguous. V lost 4 bases and J 0 bases, leaving 13 bases between the germline ends. Per germline, CDR1 MRHNA and CDR2 SNTAGT. CDR3 length: 16 residues. The CDR3 spells CASSAVEGSSYNEQFF. As DNA, the CDR3 is TGTGCCAGCAGTGCCGTTGAAGGTAGCTCCTACAATGAGCAGTTCTTC.

This sequence joins TRBV20-1 and TRBJ2-1; 13 nucleotides line up with TRBD2. V shed 0 bases and J 4 bases; nucleotides not matched to a gene: 9. In germline, CDR1 is DFQATT, CDR2 SNEGSKA (reference sequence). This CDR3 comprises 18 residues. This chain's CDR3 is CSARDPTRGLAGYNEQFF. CDR3 bases: TGCAGTGCTAGAGATCCAACCCGGGGACTAGCGGGGTACAATGAGCAGTTCTTC.

This chain uses TRBV4-1 with TRBJ2-3; D perhaps matches TRBD1 (7 bases). Germline V CDR1 and CDR2: MGHRA, YSYEKL. The CDR3 extends over 16 amino acids. V was trimmed by 2 bases and J by 3 bases, leaving 15 bases between them. The CDR3 is CASSQPKQGGTDTQYF. CDR3 nucleotide sequence: TGCGCCAGCAGCCAACCAAAGCAGGGGGGTACAGATACGCAGTATTTT.

In the case of this clonotype: Compared with germline, one end of the junction differs, possibly owing to a read error. This chain links TRBV5-1 with TRBJ2-5; D perhaps matches TRBD1 (6 bases). The CDR3 is made up of 14 amino acids. Germline V gene data show CDR1 as SGHRS and CDR2 as YFSETQ. CDR3 sequence reads: CAGSLGQGQETQYF. DNA for the CDR3: TGCGCCGGCAGCTTGGGTCAGGGGCAAGAGACCCAGTACTTC.

The V and J genes are TRBV28 and TRBJ1-6; TRBD1 aligns across 8 bases. V gave up 2 bases and J gave up 8 bases; unmatched junction bases: 11. The CDR3 is 17 residues long. Germline V gene data show CDR1 as MDHEN and CDR2 as SYDVKM. CDR3 sequence reads: CASSLTVGQGLYSPLHF. The CDR3 DNA sequence: TGTGCCAGCAGTTTAACCGTTGGACAGGGACTGTATTCACCCCTCCACTTT.

This clonotype has more than one count but fewer than ten. The J gene is TRBJ1-1, the V gene TRBV6-5, with D maybe TRBD1 (6 bases). V lost 5 bases and J 1 base, leaving 11 bases between the germline ends. Germline loops: CDR1 MNHEY, CDR2 SVGAGI. The CDR3 runs to 14 residues. The CDR3 DNA reads TGTGCCAGCAGTCCGAGGACAGCGAACACTGAAGCTTTCTTT. It specifies CASSPRTANTEAFF.

This clonotype has a handful of counts. The J gene is TRBJ2-1, the V gene TRBV4-3; D gene uncertain. Germline CDR1 is LGHNA and CDR2 is YSLEER. The CDR3 is 15 amino acids. The germline V and J ends were trimmed by 0 bases and 3 bases, with 9 bases remaining between them. The CDR3, as DNA: TGCGCCAGCAGCCAAGATGTTGTTGGCTACAATGAGCAGTTCTTC. Its translation: CASSQDVVGYNEQFF.

The V gene is TRBV4-3, the J gene TRBJ2-7; TRBD2 aligns across 11 bases. Germline CDR1 and CDR2: LGHNA and YSLEER. The CDR3 totals 16 residues. Trimming removed 4 bases from V and 3 bases from J; junction bases left unmatched: 8. The CDR3 reads CASSRGGLADHYEQYF. The CDR3 nucleotides are TGCGCCAGCAGCCGAGGGGGACTAGCGGACCACTACGAGCAGTACTTC.

This clonotype was seen a single time. The gene calls are TRBV20-1 and TRBJ2-1, with D possibly TRBD1 on 5 matching bases. V was pared by 1 base and J by 5 bases, with 9 bases between. Germline CDR1 is DFQATT and CDR2 is SNEGSKA (reference sequence). The CDR3 is 13 amino acids. The CDR3 DNA sequence: TGCAGTGCTAGAGTCCTGGGGCACAATGAGCAGTTCTTC. Its protein is CSARVLGHNEQFF.

A remark on this clonotype: A much larger clone lies one base from this, so it may be a read error. The chain combines TRBV29-1 with TRBJ2-5; 7 bases agree with TRBD1. Trimming took 6 bases from V and 11 from J; bases not matched to a gene: 12. Looked up from germline, CDR1 is SQVTM and CDR2 is ANQGSEA. CDR3 length: 12 amino acids. Written as DNA, the CDR3 is TGCAGCGTCTCACAGGGGCACTACGTGCAGTACTTC. Translated, it gives CSVSQGHYVQYF.

The chain carries TRBV6-5 and TRBJ2-5; 15 bases align to TRBD2. V shed 0 bases and J 0 bases; nucleotides not matched to a gene: 14. This CDR3 has 22 amino acids. In germline, CDR1 is MNHEY, CDR2 SVGAGI. CDR3 sequence (DNA): TGTGCCAGCAGTTACTCCCGCCCAGGGACTAGCGGGGGGACTAAGTACCAAGAGACCCAGTACTTC. This sequence encodes CASSYSRPGTSGGTKYQETQYF.

The chain joins TRBV7-9 to TRBJ2-1; no reliable D call. The germline V gene has CDR1 SEHNR and CDR2 FQNEAQ (reference sequence). The CDR3 totals 16 residues. The V and J ends lost 2 bases and 13 bases respectively, with 24 bases between them. CDR3 sequence: CASSLSTGSRKETQFF. CDR3 DNA: TGTGCCAGCAGCTTATCGACGGGTAGTAGGAAGGAGACCCAGTTCTTC.

This clonotype came up a few times. J is TRBJ2-3 and V is TRBV6-2 or TRBV6-3; 7 nucleotides agree with TRBD2. The CDR3 consists of 11 residues. Losses at the gene ends were 7 bases for V and 6 bases for J; bases not matched to a gene: 1. The germline V gene encodes CDR1 MNHEY and CDR2 SVGEGT. CDR3 region: CASTGGDTQYF. CDR3 bases: TGTGCCAGCACGGGGGGTGATACGCAGTATTTT.

The chain carries TRBV10-3 and TRBJ2-3, with 8 nucleotides matching TRBD2. Germline CDR1 and CDR2: ENHRY and SYGVKD. After removal of 8 bases from V and 0 bases from J, the junction contained 7 bases not matched to a gene. The CDR3 totals 15 residues. The chain's CDR3 is CAIGGRGGSTDTQYF. The CDR3 DNA sequence: TGTGCCATCGGCGGCCGCGGGGGGAGCACAGATACGCAGTATTTT.

V and J are TRBV6-5 and TRBJ2-1; 9 bases align to TRBD2. Trimming cost V 8 bases and J 4 bases; bases outside gene matches: 3. In germline, CDR1 is MNHEY, CDR2 SVGAGI. The CDR3 is 13 residues long. CDR3 coding DNA: TGTGCCAGCGGACTAGCGTCATACAATGAGCAGTTCTTC. Translating it yields CASGLASYNEQFF.

This clonotype was observed a few times. The DNA of the CDR3 is TGCAGCGTTGAGTCGGCAAGAACGGGCACAGATACGCAGTATTTT. It yields the protein CSVESARTGTDTQYF. The chain links TRBV29-1 to TRBJ2-3; D remains unclear. Trimming took off 3 bases at V and 1 base at J, with 14 bases between the two ends. Germline loops: CDR1 SQVTM, CDR2 ANQGSEA. This CDR3 contains 15 residues.

This clonotype occurred a few times. This chain's CDR3 is CSSLAYNEQFF. DNA of the CDR3: TGCAGTTCGTTGGCATACAATGAGCAGTTCTTC. The chain couples TRBV20-1 to TRBJ2-1; D remains unclear. V was cut by 8 bases and J by 4 bases, with 9 bases left in between. CDR3 length equals 11 residues. Germline values: CDR1 DFQATT, CDR2 SNEGSKA (reference sequence).